The source of this T cell receptor beta chain is a study of molecular identifiers for immune sequencing clone quantification. Germline V gene data show CDR1 as SGHTS and CDR2 as YDEGEE. The CDR3 covers 15 residues. A CD8+CD4-CCR7+CD45RA+ phenotype served as the sorting definition for naive CD8 T cells. On this clonotype: A read error may account for a junction end that differs from germline.

TCRdb passed the PCR reads through MiXCR, listing each CDR3 protein once. The sample lists a few hundred thousand distinct CDR3 sequences, over 20% occurring once. Sequenced input: naive CD8+ T cells from blood, with Jurkat cell RNA spiked in. Subset here: FACS-sorted CD8+CD4-CCR7+CD45RA+ naive T cells. This sequence joins TRBV5-8 and TRBJ2-1; the match to TRBD2 covers 7 bases. This sequence originates from a human donor in good health. Some libraries in this study had Jurkat cell RNA spiked in. Written as DNA, the CDR3 is TGTGCCAGCAGCTTACTAGCGTCCTCCTACAATGGGCAGTTCTTC. Its translation is CASSLLASSYNGQFF.